This entry lists 7 T cell receptor beta chains sequenced from one sample in a study of cytomegalovirus exposure and HLA in healthy donors. The study ran its PCR with 60 Vbeta and 13 Jbeta primers. TCRdb's table, derived via immunoSEQ multiplex PCR, lists solely in-frame clones and lacks some. The sample table includes 150,000 to 200,000 clones. The specimen was PBMCs. Receptors originate from a woman aged 55-69 years in good health and CMV-seronegative.

This chain links TRBV2 with TRBJ1-1; D is ambiguous. V dropped 4 bases and J dropped 4 bases, with 10 bases sitting between them. This CDR3 contains 13 residues. Germline V gene sequence: CDR1 SNHLY, CDR2 FYNNEI. The CDR3 DNA reads TGTGCCAGCAGTGTCGGGAAGGGCACTGAAGCTTTCTTT. It codes for CASSVGKGTEAFF.

The chain joins TRBV29-1 to TRBJ1-1, with TRBD1 identical over 9 bases. The CDR3 sequence is 13 residues long. Losses at the gene ends were 7 bases for V and 2 bases for J; bases not matched to a gene: 5. Germline lookup yields CDR1 SQVTM and CDR2 ANQGSEA. CDR3 sequence: CSAQGARNTEAFF. The CDR3 DNA is TGCAGCGCACAGGGGGCGCGAAACACTGAAGCTTTCTTT.

The rearrangement joins TRBV27 to TRBJ2-7, with TRBD2 matching 12 bases. Germline assignment: CDR1 MNHEY and CDR2 SMNVEV (reference sequence). The junction had 12 bases not matched to a gene; V was cut back by 6 bases and J by 3 bases. The CDR3 length is 17 residues. The CDR3 here is CASRMVGLAGRHYEQYF. The CDR3 DNA reads TGTGCCAGCAGGATGGTTGGACTAGCGGGGAGACACTACGAGCAGTACTTC.

The J gene is TRBJ1-3, the V gene TRBV5-1; 8 bases map to TRBD1. The CDR3 has 16 residues. Germline V gene sequence: CDR1 SGHRS, CDR2 YFSETQ. Trimming removed 1 base from V and 1 base from J; junction bases left unmatched: 4. DNA of the CDR3: TGCGCCAGCAGCTTGCAACAGGGGGTTTCTGGAAACACCATATATTTT. It translates to CASSLQQGVSGNTIYF. Looking up the rest from reference TRBV5-1 and TRBJ1-3 gives the full variable domain: KAGVTQTPRYLIKTRGQQVTLSCSPISGHRSVSWYQQTPGQGLQFLFEYFSETQRNKGNFPGRFSGRQFSNSRSEMNVSTLELGDSALYLCASSLQQGVSGNTIYFGEGSWLTVV.

The V and J genes are TRBV27 and TRBJ2-7; D is unclear. Trimming removed 1 base from V and 6 bases from J, with 10 bases in between. Per germline, CDR1 MNHEY and CDR2 SMNVEV (reference sequence). This CDR3 is built from 13 residues. This chain's CDR3 is CASSLYRVSEQYF. The CDR3 nucleotides are TGTGCCAGCAGTTTATATCGAGTTTCCGAGCAGTACTTC.

The rearrangement joins TRBV5-7 to TRBJ2-1, with TRBD1 matching over 8 bases. TRBV5-7 is an open reading frame whose function is uncertain. V shed 0 bases and J 4 bases; nucleotides not matched to a gene: 3. The CDR3 has 15 amino acids. The DNA of the CDR3 is TGTGCCAGCAGCTTGGGGGGACAGGAGTACAATGAGCAGTTCTTC. Translation gives CASSLGGQEYNEQFF.

The chain recombines TRBV15 with TRBJ2-1, with TRBD2 identical over 8 bases. V gave up 1 base and J gave up 8 bases; unmatched junction bases: 16. CDR1 is LNHNV, CDR2 YYDKDF, per germline (reference sequence). The CDR3 covers 18 residues. The CDR3 reads CATSRGIWSGGASHEQFF. DNA of the CDR3: TGTGCCACCAGCAGAGGGATATGGTCGGGAGGGGCTTCTCATGAGCAGTTCTTC.